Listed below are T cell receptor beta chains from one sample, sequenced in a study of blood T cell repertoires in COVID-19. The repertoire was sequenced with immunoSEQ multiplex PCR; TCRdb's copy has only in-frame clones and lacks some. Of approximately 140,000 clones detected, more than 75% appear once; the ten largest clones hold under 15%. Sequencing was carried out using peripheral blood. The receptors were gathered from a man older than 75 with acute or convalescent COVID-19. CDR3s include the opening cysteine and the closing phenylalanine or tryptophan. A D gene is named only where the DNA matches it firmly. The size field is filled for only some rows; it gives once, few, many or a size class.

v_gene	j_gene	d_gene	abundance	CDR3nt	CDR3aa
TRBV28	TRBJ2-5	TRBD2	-	TGTGCCAGCAGCGTACCGGGACTAGCGGGGGAGACCCAGTACTTC	CASSVPGLAGETQYF
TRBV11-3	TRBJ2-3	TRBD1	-	TGTGCCAGCAGCCGGGACAGCCGCACAGATACGCAGTATTTT	CASSRDSRTDTQYF
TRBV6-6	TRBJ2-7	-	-	TGTGCCAGCAGCCATTTGGGGGGAGCCTACGAGCAGTACTTC	CASSHLGGAYEQYF
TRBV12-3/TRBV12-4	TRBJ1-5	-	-	TGTGCCAGCAGCCTATATAGCAATCAGCCCCAGCATTTT	CASSLYSNQPQHF
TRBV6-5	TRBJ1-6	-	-	TGTGCCAGCAGATTCACAGGGATCGATTCACCCCTCCACTTT	CASRFTGIDSPLHF
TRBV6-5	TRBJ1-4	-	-	TGTGCCAGCAGTTATAACCCTCGGGGGGAAGGTGAAAAACTGTTTTTT	CASSYNPRGEGEKLFF
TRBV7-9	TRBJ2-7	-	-	TGTGCCAGCAGCTTAGCGCGGAGCTACGAGCAGTACTTC	CASSLARSYEQYF
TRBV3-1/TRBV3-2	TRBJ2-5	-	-	TGTGCCACCGGGGGGCGACCCTTCCAAGAGACCCAGTACTTC	CATGGRPFQETQYF
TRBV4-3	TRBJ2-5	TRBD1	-	TGCGCCAGCAGCCAAGGGTTGACAGGGGGGCAAGAGACCCAGTACTTC	CASSQGLTGGQETQYF
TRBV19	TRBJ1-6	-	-	TGTGCCAGTAGTGTAACAGCGAGCGGTTCACCCCTCCACTTT	CASSVTASGSPLHF
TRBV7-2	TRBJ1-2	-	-	TGTGCCAGCAGCCTCCCTGCACAGTTCAATGGCTACACCTTC	CASSLPAQFNGYTF
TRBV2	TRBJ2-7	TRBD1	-	TGTGCCAGCAGAGAACAGGGGTCCGAGCAGTACTTC	CASREQGSEQYF
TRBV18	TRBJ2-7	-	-	TGTGCCAGCTCACCAGACGGACTCTACGAGCAGTACTTC	CASSPDGLYEQYF
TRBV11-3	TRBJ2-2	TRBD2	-	TGTGCCAGCAGCCCCCCGGGGGGGGCCACCGGGGAGCTGTTTTTT	CASSPPGGATGELFF
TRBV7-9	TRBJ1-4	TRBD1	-	TGTGCCAGCAGCTTATTAGGGGGCGGCACTAATGAAAAACTGTTTTTT	CASSLLGGGTNEKLFF
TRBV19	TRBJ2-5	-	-	TGTGCCAGTCAATCTAGCGCGGGCCGACAAGAGACCCAGTACTTC	CASQSSAGRQETQYF
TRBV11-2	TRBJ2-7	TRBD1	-	TGTGCCAGCAGCCCCTGGGACAGGGGGAAATACGAGCAGTACTTC	CASSPWDRGKYEQYF
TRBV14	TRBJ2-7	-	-	TGTGCCAGCAGCCAAGCTCGCCCACTACAATCCGGTTTCCTCGAGCAGTACTTC	CASSQARPLQSGFLEQYF
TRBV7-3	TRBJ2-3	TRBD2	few	TGTGCCAGCAGCAAACTAGCGGGGGGGACAGATACGCAGTATTTT	CASSKLAGGTDTQYF
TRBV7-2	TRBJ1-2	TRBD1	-	TGTGCCAGCAGCTTCGACAGGGTCCGGGGCTACACCTTC	CASSFDRVRGYTF
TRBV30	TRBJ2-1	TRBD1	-	TGTGCCTGGAGTGTACGCTCAGGGGGAGAGGGATCGGGCCGAAATGAGCAGTTCTTC	CAWSVRSGGEGSGRNEQFF
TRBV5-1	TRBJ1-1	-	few	TGCGCCAGCAGCTCCTCGGTCTCTGAAACCACTGAAGCTTTCTTT	CASSSSVSETTEAFF
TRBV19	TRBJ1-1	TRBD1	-	TGTGCCAGTAGTGGGACAGGGATGATTCACACTGAAGCTTTCTTT	CASSGTGMIHTEAFF
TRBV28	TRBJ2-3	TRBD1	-	TGTGCCAGCAGTTCCCACAGGGGAAGAACCACAGATACGCAGTATTTT	CASSSHRGRTTDTQYF
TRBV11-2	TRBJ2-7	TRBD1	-	TGTGCCAGCAGCTCCCAGACAGGGACCGAGCAGTACTTC	CASSSQTGTEQYF
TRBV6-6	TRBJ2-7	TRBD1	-	TGTGCCAGCAGTCTGGGACAGGGGGGCAACTACGAGCAGTACTTC	CASSLGQGGNYEQYF
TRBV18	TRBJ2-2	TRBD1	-	TGTGCCAGCTCACCAACGACAGGGGTCACCGGGGAGCTGTTTTTT	CASSPTTGVTGELFF
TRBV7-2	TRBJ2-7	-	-	TGTGCCAGCAGCTTAGGCCGGGGAAGGTACGAGCAGTACTTC	CASSLGRGRYEQYF
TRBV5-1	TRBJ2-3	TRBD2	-	TGCGCCAGCAGCTTTCGACCCACTAGCGGCTCAGATACGCAGTATTTT	CASSFRPTSGSDTQYF
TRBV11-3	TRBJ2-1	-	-	TGTGCCAGCAGCTCCTCGGGGGGCGCGTCCTACAATGAGCAGTTCTTC	CASSSSGGASYNEQFF
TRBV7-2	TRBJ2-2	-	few	TGTGCCAGCAGCTTCCGCCAGACGGGGACCGGGGAGCTGTTTTTT	CASSFRQTGTGELFF
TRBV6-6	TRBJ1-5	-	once	TGTGCCAGCAGTTACTCGTTAGGGGGACGGGGTCAGCCCCAGCATTTT	CASSYSLGGRGQPQHF
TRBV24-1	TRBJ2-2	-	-	TGTGCCACCAGTACAGGGGGGGGAACCGGGGAGCTGTTTTTT	CATSTGGGTGELFF
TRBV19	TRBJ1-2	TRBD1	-	TGTGCCAGTAGTATTATTGGGACAGCTTCATCCTATGGCTACACCTTC	CASSIIGTASSYGYTF
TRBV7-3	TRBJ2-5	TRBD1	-	TGTGCCAGCAGCGAACGAGGACAGGGCTACCAAGAGACCCAGTACTTC	CASSERGQGYQETQYF
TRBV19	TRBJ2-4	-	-	TGTGCCAGTAGTTCCGGGGACATTCAGTACTTC	CASSSGDIQYF
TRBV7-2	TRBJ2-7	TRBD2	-	TGTGCCAGCAGCTTAGGTACTAGCGGGGGCCTCTACGAGCAGTACTTC	CASSLGTSGGLYEQYF
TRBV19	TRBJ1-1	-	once	TGTGCCAGTAGTGCCCGGGACATTAACACTGAAGCTTTCTTT	CASSARDINTEAFF
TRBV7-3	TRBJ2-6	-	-	TGTGCCAGCGGAGACGGGGTCCTTGGGGCCAACGTCCTGACTTTC	CASGDGVLGANVLTF
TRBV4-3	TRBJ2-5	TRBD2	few	TGCGCCAGCAGCTCCCTAGCGGGGGGCAAGGAAGAGACCCAGTACTTC	CASSSLAGGKEETQYF
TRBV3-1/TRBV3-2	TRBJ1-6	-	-	TGTGCCAGCAGCCTTAAGGGGTCTGGTAATTCACCCCTCCACTTT	CASSLKGSGNSPLHF
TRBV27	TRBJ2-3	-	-	TGTGCCAGCAGTTTACGCGTCGGCGGGGCGGAAGATACGCAGTATTTT	CASSLRVGGAEDTQYF